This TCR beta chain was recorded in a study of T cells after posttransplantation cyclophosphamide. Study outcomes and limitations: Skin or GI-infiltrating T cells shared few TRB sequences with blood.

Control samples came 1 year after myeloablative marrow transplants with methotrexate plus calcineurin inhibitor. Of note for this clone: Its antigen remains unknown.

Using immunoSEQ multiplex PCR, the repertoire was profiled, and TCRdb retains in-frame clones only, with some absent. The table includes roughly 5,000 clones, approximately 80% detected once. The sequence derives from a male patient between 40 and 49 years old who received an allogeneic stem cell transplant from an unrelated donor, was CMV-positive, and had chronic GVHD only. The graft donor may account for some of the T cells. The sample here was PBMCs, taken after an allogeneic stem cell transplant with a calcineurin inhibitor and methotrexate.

CDR3 in amino acids: CASSQGQGLYNSPLHF. In nucleotides, the CDR3 is TGTGCCAGCAGCCAAGGACAGGGCCTTTATAATTCACCCCTCCACTTT. The chain carries TRBV4-2 and TRBJ1-6, with 7 bases identical to TRBD1. CDR1 and CDR2 (germline): LGHNA, YNFKEQ. Trimming at V came to 1 base and at J to 4 bases, leaving 4 bases not matched to a gene. The CDR3 has 16 amino acids.